These 26 T cell receptor beta chains were all obtained from the same sample, sequenced in a study of blood T cells in healthy people across ages (dated by TCRdb to about 2015). Libraries were made using 5' RACE. Instrument used: Illumina HiSeq 2500. A second roughly 6 to 12 cycle PCR used a sample-barcoded 5' primer and a J-beta primer mix. TCRdb trimmed the raw reads at Q25, called clones with MiXCR and kept productive beta chains. Entries that share a CDR3 protein sequence are merged under the most common genes and DNA. Within this sample are some 1,000,000 distinct CDR3 sequences, with 25% of them counted one time only. The biggest ten clones account for approximately 0.71% of the sample. This sample was shared with a second study, whose subject was T cells of mothers and their children.

Sequences were obtained from blood. The receptors were gathered from a girl under 10 years old in good health.

The sample holds a few counts of this clonotype. CDR3 sequence: CASSISQGREQFF. DNA of the CDR3: TGCGCCAGCAGCATTTCGCAGGGGCGAGAGCAGTTCTTC. The chain links TRBV5-1 to TRBJ2-1, with a weak D call TRBD1 (6 bases). CDR3 size: 13 residues. V lost 4 bases, J lost 10 bases, and 15 bases lay in between. CDR1 is SGHRS, CDR2 YFSETQ, per germline.

V gene TRBV12-3 or TRBV12-4 combines with J gene TRBJ2-5; D may be TRBD1 or TRBD2 (5 bases each). V lost 3 bases and J lost 3, with 20 bases in between. This CDR3 has 17 residues. The CDR3 loop is CASSFLTPRGFKETQYF. The DNA of the CDR3 is TGTGCCAGCAGTTTCCTCACCCCGAGGGGCTTTAAAGAGACCCAGTACTTC.

Only a few counts were recorded for this clonotype. The chain uses TRBV24-1 and TRBJ2-1; D gene unclear. The V end was cut by 1 base, the J end by 6 bases, with 9 bases between. This CDR3 has 14 amino acids. Germline V gene sequence: CDR1 KGHDR, CDR2 SFDVKD. The CDR3 region is CATSDLSAFNEQFF. The CDR3 nucleotides read TGTGCCACCAGTGATTTATCTGCGTTCAATGAGCAGTTCTTC.

The table lists this clonotype with a few counts. The chain links TRBV6-2 or TRBV6-3 to TRBJ1-2, with D hard to call. The CDR3 is 12 residues long. V shed 2 bases and J shed 4 bases, with 5 bases lying between them. Germline V gene sequence: CDR1 MNHEY, CDR2 SVGEGT. The DNA of the CDR3 is TGTGCCAGCAGTTACCGGGGCTATGGCTACACCTTC. Protein product: CASSYRGYGYTF.

The gene calls are TRBV12-3 or TRBV12-4 and TRBJ2-6, with D tentatively TRBD1 (6 bases). Deletions cut 6 bases from V and 12 bases from J, with 15 bases between. The CDR3 runs to 13 residues. The CDR3 DNA is TGTGCCAGCAGCCAGGACAGTGGGCTCGTCCTGACTTTC. Amino acid sequence: CASSQDSGLVLTF.

This clonotype was seen a handful of times. The chain has TRBV5-1 and TRBJ2-1; D gene unclear. V dropped 1 base and J dropped 3 bases, with 11 bases sitting between them. This CDR3 is 15 amino acids long. CDR1 is SGHRS, CDR2 YFSETQ, per germline. CDR3 coding DNA: TGCGCCAGCAGCTTGCGGCCAACCCTCTACAATGAGCAGTTCTTC. Encoded protein: CASSLRPTLYNEQFF.

This chain links TRBV4-2 with TRBJ1-4; 11 bases are a match to TRBD1. Germline CDR1 LGHNA, CDR2 YNFKEQ. With V trimmed by 0 bases and J by 5 bases, 11 bases remained unmatched. This CDR3 is 19 amino acids long. CDR3 amino acids: CASSQDRRTGGLGNEKLFF. As DNA, the CDR3 is TGTGCCAGCAGCCAAGATCGAAGGACAGGGGGCCTGGGAAATGAAAAACTGTTTTTT.

The CDR3 reads CASSFPRDTGGETQYF. The CDR3, as DNA: TGCGCCAGCAGCTTTCCGCGGGACACGGGAGGCGAGACCCAGTACTTC. This rearrangement joins TRBV5-1 to TRBJ2-5; TRBD2 might be the D (7 bases). The CDR3 extends over 16 amino acids. Germline V gene sequence: CDR1 SGHRS, CDR2 YFSETQ. Trimming left V 2 bases short and J 5 bases short, with 19 bases between.

This clonotype was seen a handful of times. The chain carries TRBV11-2 and TRBJ2-3, with unresolved D. Trimming left V 1 base short and J 1 base short, with 15 bases between. Germline lookup yields CDR1 SGHAT and CDR2 FQNNGV. The CDR3 contains 17 residues. This CDR3 is CASSLAHMTEGTDTQYF. CDR3 in DNA: TGTGCCAGCAGCTTAGCTCATATGACTGAGGGCACAGATACGCAGTATTTT.

This chain connects TRBV27 to TRBJ1-4, with a weak D call TRBD1 (6 bases). Trimming left V 4 bases short and J 3 bases short, with 15 bases between. Germline values: CDR1 MNHEY, CDR2 SMNVEV (reference sequence). The CDR3 spans 16 residues. The CDR3 is CASSSPGRGSNEKLFF. CDR3 coding DNA: TGTGCCAGCAGTTCCCCTGGCAGGGGTTCTAATGAAAAACTGTTTTTT.

Only a few counts were recorded for this clonotype. This chain uses TRBV28 with TRBJ2-7, with D unresolved. The V gene lost 9 bases and the J gene lost 6 bases, with 12 bases spanning the gap. The CDR3 covers 11 residues. Germline CDR1 reads MDHEN; CDR2 reads SYDVKM. The CDR3 loop reads CARILHGEQYF. CDR3 in DNA: TGTGCCAGGATATTGCATGGCGAGCAGTACTTC.

The CDR3 loop reads CASSVGGAGGPASTDTQYF. Written as DNA, the CDR3 is TGTGCCAGCAGCGTAGGAGGGGCGGGGGGGCCTGCCAGCACAGATACGCAGTATTTT. The chain carries TRBV9 and TRBJ2-3; TRBD2 aligns across 9 bases. V was clipped by 0 bases and J by 0 bases; unmatched bases: 11. The CDR3 totals 19 residues. Germline V gene data show CDR1 as SGDLS and CDR2 as YYNGEE.

The V and J genes are TRBV10-3 and TRBJ2-7; 8 positions match TRBD2. Trimming removed 10 bases from V and 4 bases from J; junction bases left unmatched: 6. Germline-derived CDR1 and CDR2 are ENHRY and SYGVKD. The CDR3 totals 12 residues. CDR3 protein: CATRPGGYEQYF. The CDR3 DNA follows: TGTGCCACCCGACCGGGGGGGTACGAGCAGTACTTC.

The DNA of the CDR3 is TGTGCCAGCAGAGTGGGACAGGCGAACACTGAAGCTTTCTTT. As protein: CASRVGQANTEAFF. J is TRBJ1-1 and V is TRBV27, with TRBD1 matching 8 bases. Germline V gives CDR1 MNHEY, CDR2 SMNVEV (reference sequence). V dropped 6 bases and J dropped 1; count of bases not matched to a gene: 4. CDR3 length equals 14 residues.

This clonotype was detected a few times. The chain employs TRBV12-3 or TRBV12-4 and TRBJ1-1; D uncertain. Deletions cut 7 bases from V and 7 bases from J, with 16 bases between. The CDR3 contains 13 residues. In DNA form, the CDR3 reads TGTGCCAGCACCGCCTTGGAAGGTCGTGAAGCTTTCTTT. It encodes CASTALEGREAFF.

The chain is built from TRBV29-1 and TRBJ1-1, with unresolved D. Trimming shortened V by 4 bases and J by 1 base, and 13 bases separated the two germline ends. This CDR3 has 14 amino acids. The germline CDR1 and CDR2 sequences are SQVTM and ANQGSEA. The DNA for the CDR3 is TGCAGCGTTGTCCCTTGGACGGAGAACACTGAAGCTTTCTTT. Amino acids: CSVVPWTENTEAFF.

In its sample, this clonotype was seen a few times. The rearrangement links TRBV7-2 to TRBJ2-3, with 8 bases fitting TRBD1. Trimming at V came to 5 bases and at J to 1 base, leaving 5 bases not matched to a gene. This CDR3 spans 15 amino acids. Germline lookup yields CDR1 SGHTA and CDR2 FQGNSA. The CDR3 DNA reads TGTGCCAGCAGCCCCCCGGGACAGGGCACAGATACGCAGTATTTT. This sequence encodes CASSPPGQGTDTQYF.

The DNA of the CDR3 is TGTGCCAGCAGCTTCTCCAGGGCGGGTCAGCCCCAGCATTTT. This gives the protein CASSFSRAGQPQHF. The V gene is TRBV5-6, the J gene TRBJ1-5; weak D call: TRBD1 (5 bases). Germline V gene sequence: CDR1 SGHDT, CDR2 YYEEEE. Trimming left V 2 bases short and J 6 bases short, with 12 bases between. CDR3 length: 14 residues.

This clonotype has just a few counts. The rearrangement uses TRBV12-3 or TRBV12-4 and TRBJ1-1; TRBD1 matches 7 bases. CDR3 length: 14 residues. J lost 4 bases, V lost 5 bases, and 7 bases had no gene match. CDR3 sequence (DNA): TGTGCCAGCAGTCACACAGGGGAGTTCACTGAAGCTTTCTTT. Residues: CASSHTGEFTEAFF.

The chain links TRBV29-1 to TRBJ2-5, with D uncertain. The CDR3 has 13 residues. V was cut by 2 bases and J by 5 bases, with 12 bases left in between. The germline CDR1 and CDR2 sequences are SQVTM and ANQGSEA. For the CDR3, the DNA is TGCAGCGTTGAAATGCCGGATCGGGAGACCCAGTACTTC. Translating it yields CSVEMPDRETQYF.

The chain employs TRBV27 and TRBJ1-2; D ambiguous. CDR3 size: 14 residues. Looked up from germline, CDR1 is MNHEY and CDR2 is SMNVEV (reference sequence). The germline V and J ends were trimmed by 4 bases and 8 bases, with 17 bases remaining between them. CDR3 DNA sequence: TGTGCCAGCAGTTGGCGGTCGAATTCAGGAGGCTACACCTTC. Translated: CASSWRSNSGGYTF.

This clonotype was seen more than once but under ten times. The V call is TRBV29-1, the J call TRBJ2-4; D gene unclear. Germline V gives CDR1 SQVTM, CDR2 ANQGSEA. Trimming took off 1 base at V and 8 bases at J, with 6 bases between the two ends. This CDR3 region has 11 residues. The CDR3 nucleotides are TGCAGCGTTGAAGGGGCAGACATTCAGTACTTC. Residues: CSVEGADIQYF.

This chain joins TRBV20-1 and TRBJ2-7; 10 nucleotides align to TRBD2. Germline lookup yields CDR1 DFQATT and CDR2 SNEGSKA (reference sequence). The J segment lost 6 bases and the V segment lost 0 bases, leaving 8 bases of the junction unmatched. This CDR3 has 15 amino acids. The CDR3 nucleotides are TGCAGTGCTAGAGATCAGCTAGCGGGAGTCCGCGAGCAGTACTTC. It codes for CSARDQLAGVREQYF.

This clonotype was picked up a small number of times. One end of the junction fails to match germline, which may point to a read error. The V gene is TRBV20-1, the J gene TRBJ1-2; D not resolved. CDR3 length: 8 residues. Germline V gene lookup returns CDR1 DFQATT and CDR2 SNEGSKA (reference sequence). The CDR3 DNA is TGCAGGCCTGTGGGGTCTCACTTC. Encoded protein: CRPVGSHF.

V is TRBV20-1 and J is TRBJ2-7; 7 positions match TRBD1. The CDR3 has 14 residues. The ends lost 5 bases at V and 3 bases at J; junction bases unmatched: 10. Germline V CDR1 and CDR2: DFQATT, SNEGSKA (reference sequence). This chain's CDR3 is CSAVPGTDYYEQYF. The CDR3 DNA is TGCAGTGCTGTACCCGGGACAGATTACTACGAGCAGTACTTC.

The chain employs TRBV7-6 and TRBJ2-2; TRBD2 matches at 8 bases. CDR3 length: 16 amino acids. The germline V gene encodes CDR1 SGHVS and CDR2 FNYEAQ. V was clipped by 7 bases and J by 3 bases; unmatched bases: 10. CDR3 amino acids: CASTYSGTSHTGELFF. The CDR3 nucleotides read TGTGCCAGCACCTACTCCGGGACTAGTCACACCGGGGAGCTGTTTTTT.